This TCR beta chain was retrieved from a study of beta chain features in type 1 diabetes. Trimming stripped 4 bases from V and 1 base from J, with 10 bases between. Germline V gene sequence: CDR1 GTSNPN, CDR2 SVGIG (reference sequence). This CDR3 has 13 amino acids. Overall study findings and caveats: TCRB CDR3s were moderately but significantly shorter in Type 1 diabetes patients in all four CD4+ subsets.

Expressed TCRB transcripts got sequenced, as all isolated RNA was reverse transcribed. Sequenced by immunoSEQ multiplex PCR; TCRdb stores in-frame clones only, minus some. Of about 180,000 clones in the sample, around an eighth were seen once. Turning to this clone: Its antigen is not known.

This receptor was identified in a woman younger than 30 in good health. This chain links TRBV30 with TRBJ1-2; no reliable D call. Input material: central memory CD4+ T cells from blood. The CDR3 spells CAWTGFLNYGYTF. CDR3 nucleotides: TGTGCCTGGACAGGTTTCCTTAACTATGGCTACACCTTC.